This is a list of T cell receptor beta chains from one sample in a study of T cell responses to AZD1222 COVID-19 vaccine. Clones were sequenced by immunoSEQ multiplex PCR, and TCRdb holds only the in-frame ones, with some missing. Seen here are about 120,000 clones, around 86% observed once, and the top ten hold approximately 7.5%. This sample comprised peripheral blood, obtained on day 0 of AZD1222 vaccination. These TCRs come from an adult in good health. Each CDR3 is given with its conserved first and last residue. The D gene is left open where the match is weak. Rows give clone size only sometimes, using once, few, many, or a class for an expanded clone.

D	V	J	size	DNA	CDR3
NA	TRBV15	TRBJ1-4	NA	TGTGCCACCAGCAGAGATCTGGGGGGTGGGACTAATGAAAAACTGTTTTTT	CATSRDLGGGTNEKLFF
NA	TRBV30	TRBJ1-1	NA	TGTGCCTGGAGTGCCGGAAGGGGCTTAGACACTGAAGCTTTCTTT	CAWSAGRGLDTEAFF
NA	TRBV6-1	TRBJ1-3	NA	TGTGCCAGCAGTGAGGACTCTGGAAACACCATATATTTT	CASSEDSGNTIYF
NA	TRBV11-2	TRBJ1-1	few	TGTGCCAGCAGCCCTCACAGGGAATTTGGTACTGAAGCTTTCTTT	CASSPHREFGTEAFF
NA	TRBV11-2	TRBJ1-3	NA	TGTGCCAGCAGCTTAGAGAGGGGAATCAGTGGAAACACCATATATTTT	CASSLERGISGNTIYF
NA	TRBV5-8	TRBJ1-1	NA	TGTGCCAGCAGCTTCGGTCGAGGCACTGAAGCTTTCTTT	CASSFGRGTEAFF
NA	TRBV7-3	TRBJ2-5	NA	TGTGCCAGCAGCTTAGGGGAGGCTAGGGGGCTCTGGGAGACCCAGTACTTC	CASSLGEARGLWETQYF
TRBD1	TRBV25-1	TRBJ1-2	NA	TGTGCCAGCACGGGACAGGCAGTCTATGGCTACACCTTC	CASTGQAVYGYTF
NA	TRBV5-4	TRBJ1-5	once	TGTGCCAGCGGCAGGTTGAATCAGCCCCAGCATTTT	CASGRLNQPQHF
TRBD1	TRBV9	TRBJ2-2	NA	TGTGCCAGCAGCGACCGGACAGGATTCACCGGGGAGCTGTTTTTT	CASSDRTGFTGELFF
NA	TRBV29-1	TRBJ2-7	NA	TGCAGCGTTAAGGGCCCAGGTCTCTACGAGCAGTACTTC	CSVKGPGLYEQYF
NA	TRBV11-2	TRBJ2-7	NA	TGTGCCAGCAGCTTAGTCTCCGAGCAGTACTTC	CASSLVSEQYF
NA	TRBV4-3	TRBJ2-5	NA	TGCGCCAGCAGCCAGGCGGAGGCCGGTGGCGGAGAGACCCAGTACTTC	CASSQAEAGGGETQYF
TRBD2	TRBV7-7	TRBJ2-2	NA	TGTGCTAGCAGCTTAGCCCCGGGACTAGCTGCCGGGGAGCTGTTTTTT	CASSLAPGLAAGELFF
NA	TRBV6-2/TRBV6-3	TRBJ1-2	NA	TGTGCCAGCAGTCAGGCCCTCCTTCGGCCAGGGAGTGGCTACACCTTC	CASSQALLRPGSGYTF
NA	TRBV11-2	TRBJ1-3	few	TGTGCCAGCAGCTCCTTGTCTTCTGGAAACACCATATATTTT	CASSSLSSGNTIYF
NA	TRBV28	TRBJ1-4	NA	TGTGCCAGCACCCCAAACCCCGGCGGGGGCTCTAATGAAAAACTGTTTTTT	CASTPNPGGGSNEKLFF
TRBD1	TRBV10-3	TRBJ1-1	NA	TGTGCCATCAGGGCGGGAGCAGGGGGGACTGAAGCTTTCTTT	CAIRAGAGGTEAFF
NA	TRBV5-1	TRBJ2-7	NA	TGCGCCAGCAGCTTGTATTTGGGAGACGAGCAGTACTTC	CASSLYLGDEQYF
NA	TRBV18	TRBJ2-7	NA	TGTGCCAGCTCACCGTCGGTGGTAAGCGAGCAGTACTTC	CASSPSVVSEQYF